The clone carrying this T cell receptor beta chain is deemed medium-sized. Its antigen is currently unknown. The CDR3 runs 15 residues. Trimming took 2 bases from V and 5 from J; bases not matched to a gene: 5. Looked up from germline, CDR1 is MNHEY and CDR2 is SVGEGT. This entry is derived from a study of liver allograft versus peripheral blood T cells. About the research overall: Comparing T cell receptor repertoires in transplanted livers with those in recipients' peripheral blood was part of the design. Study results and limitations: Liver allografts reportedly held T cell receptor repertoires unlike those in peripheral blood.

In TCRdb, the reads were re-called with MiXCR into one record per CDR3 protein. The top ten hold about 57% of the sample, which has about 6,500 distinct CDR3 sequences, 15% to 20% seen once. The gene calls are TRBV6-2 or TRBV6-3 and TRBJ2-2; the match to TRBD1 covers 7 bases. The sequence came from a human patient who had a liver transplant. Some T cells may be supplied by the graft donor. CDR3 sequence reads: CASSYNRGGTGELFF. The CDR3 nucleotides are TGTGCCAGCAGTTACAACAGGGGTGGGACCGGGGAGCTGTTTTTT.